This T cell receptor beta chain was captured in a study of T cells in Graves' hyperthyroidism and ophthalmopathy. RNA transcripts were the template for amplifying TCR beta CDR3 regions. An initial round of RT-PCR targeting the TCR CDR3 relied on the HTBI primer set. TCRdb recomputed calls from the multiplex PCR reads with MiXCR, one row per CDR3 protein. There are some 490,000 distinct CDR3 sequences in the sample; about 20% occur only once, and around 47% lies in the top ten. This clonotype was seen more than once but under ten times. The CDR3 has 13 amino acids. CDR1 and CDR2 (germline): SGHTA, FQGNSA. With 4 bases removed from V and 3 bases from J, the gap between germline ends came to 9 bases.

Source material: blood. The sequence derives from a woman in her 70s with Graves' ophthalmopathy. The rearrangement joins TRBV7-2 to TRBJ2-5, with TRBD1 as a possible D gene (5 bases). The CDR3 DNA reads as TGTGCCAGCAGCTCAGGGATGAAAGAGACCCAGTACTTC. Residues: CASSSGMKETQYF. Combining the CDR3 with reference TRBV7-2 and TRBJ2-5 gives the whole variable domain GAGVSQSPSNKVTEKGKDVELRCDPISGHTALYWYRQSLGQGLEFLIYFQGNSAPDKSGLPSDRFSAERTGGSVSTLTIQRTQQEDSAVYLCASSSGMKETQYFGPGTRLLVL.